Reported below is one TCR beta chain. The data were taken from a study of blood T cell repertoires in COVID-19. The overall study: PBMCs, B-cell-depleted T cells, or T cells were the source of the cDNA or gDNA that made up the material.

This CDR3 is 14 amino acids long. The V gene's germline CDR1 is MNHEY and CDR2 SVGAGI. V lost 7 bases and J lost 3; bases outside the gene matches: 7. Authors' methods: Amplification of reference gene primers provided the estimated nucleated cell counts. Clones were read by immunoSEQ multiplex PCR, and TCRdb kept only the in-frame ones, dropping some. V and J calls and clone size follow that table, whereas D and trimming were derived from the DNA. The sample holds 100,000 to 150,000 clones; about 86% are singletons and the top ten take roughly 15%. This chain connects TRBV6-5 to TRBJ2-7; 9 bases align to TRBD1. The sequenced sample was peripheral blood. This clonotype was obtained from a woman between 50 and 59 years old with acute or convalescent COVID-19. CDR3 sequence (DNA): TGTGCCAGCATTTTACAGGGGGCGGACTACGAGCAGTACTTC. Protein: CASILQGADYEQYF.